This T cell receptor (beta chain) was captured by sequencing in a study of blood T cell repertoires in COVID-19 (dated by TCRdb to 2020 to 2021). Broadly, across the study: Samples covering the acute and convalescent phases of COVID-19 were provided by collaborators in the United States, Italy and Spain. A de-identified subject ID, COVID-19 status, age in years and sex were almost always included in the sample metadata. Where HLA class I and class II types were available, the types were taken from metadata supplied by the sample provider, not from assay-based typing. A freely available public database, intended as a resource for researchers studying the immune response to SARS-CoV-2, is where the repertoires were released. Deeply sampled blood TCRbeta repertoires from subjects exposed to, actively infected with, or recovered from COVID-19 were included in the dataset. The prospective study material was composed of cDNA or gDNA derived from T cells, B-cell-depleted T cells, or PBMCs. The samples were drawn from the first 160 participants of the ongoing ImmuneRACE study and from under 1,500 subjects provided by 6 global collaborators.

With respect to this clone: The clone's antigen remains unknown. It has no much larger one-base neighbor in the sample; base qualities were not kept.

The immunoSEQ Assay, a bias-controlled multiplex PCR, was used to amplify TCRbeta CDR3 regions from genomic DNA. Under the source paper's analysis protocol: The number of nucleated cells in each sample was estimated by amplification of reference gene primers within the assay. Sequence reads were collapsed and filtered to measure the absolute abundance of every unique TCRbeta CDR3 rearrangement. For each sample, productive Simpson clonality was calculated as the square root of Simpson's diversity index across productive rearrangements. As stored in TCRdb, this immuneACCESS dataset retains in-frame rearrangements with V and J assigned. A fraction of the clones does not appear; measured against another copy, unresolved V genes explain less than half of the discrepancy, and the remainder lacks a known reason. D and trimming were read from the DNA, whereas the V and J calls and clone size are those reported in that table. In this sample the table shows about 360,000 clones, roughly 88% of which occur a single time. Around 1.9% of the sample goes to the ten largest clones.

What the study reported, not specific to this receptor: How much clinical and demographic metadata was included differed by source and by participant, and the metadata was provided uncurated.

The junction shows trimming of 0 bases on V and 10 bases on J, and the gene matches do not reach 15 bases of it. The CDR3, from cysteine to phenylalanine, totals 17 residues. Just CDR3 DNA is preserved here, 51 bases in frame from base 1. From the germline V gene (reference sequence), CDR1 is SGHNT and CDR2 is YYREEE. In the prospective study, participants were roughly 18 to 100 years old, resided in 24 geographic areas of the United States, and were enrolled through a virtual design. Cohort assignment in the prospective study relied on participant-reported clinical history from a screening survey and a study questionnaire. In the prospective study, mobile phlebotomists collected whole blood, serum and a nasopharyngeal or oropharyngeal swab from each participant. Participants in the prospective study had the option to provide additional blood draws and questionnaires over a roughly 2-month period. Before DNA extraction, prospective study blood samples were shipped either frozen or at room temperature.

The sequencing input was PBMCs or T cells enriched from blood (not recorded which). The chain links TRBV5-4 with TRBJ2-1, with 8 bases in between that match TRBD1. The receptor was derived from a woman aged 40 to 55 with acute COVID-19. The CDR3 here reads CASSLGTGKLGSGEQFF. Read as DNA, the sequence is TGTGCCAGCAGCTTGGGGACAGGGAAGTTGGGGTCGGGGGAGCAGTTCTTC.